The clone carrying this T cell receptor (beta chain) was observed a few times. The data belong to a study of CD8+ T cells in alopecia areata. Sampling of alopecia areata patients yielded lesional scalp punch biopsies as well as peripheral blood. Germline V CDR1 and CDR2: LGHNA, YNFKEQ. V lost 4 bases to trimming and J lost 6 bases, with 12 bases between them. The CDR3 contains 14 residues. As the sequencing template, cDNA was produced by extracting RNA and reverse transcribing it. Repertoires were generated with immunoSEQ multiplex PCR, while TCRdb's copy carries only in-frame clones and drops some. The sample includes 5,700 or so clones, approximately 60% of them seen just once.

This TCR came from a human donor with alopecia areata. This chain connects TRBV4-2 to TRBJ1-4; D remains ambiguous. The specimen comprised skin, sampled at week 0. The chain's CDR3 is CASSPDGRDEKLFF. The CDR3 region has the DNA TGTGCCAGCAGCCCCGATGGGAGGGATGAAAAACTGTTTTTT.